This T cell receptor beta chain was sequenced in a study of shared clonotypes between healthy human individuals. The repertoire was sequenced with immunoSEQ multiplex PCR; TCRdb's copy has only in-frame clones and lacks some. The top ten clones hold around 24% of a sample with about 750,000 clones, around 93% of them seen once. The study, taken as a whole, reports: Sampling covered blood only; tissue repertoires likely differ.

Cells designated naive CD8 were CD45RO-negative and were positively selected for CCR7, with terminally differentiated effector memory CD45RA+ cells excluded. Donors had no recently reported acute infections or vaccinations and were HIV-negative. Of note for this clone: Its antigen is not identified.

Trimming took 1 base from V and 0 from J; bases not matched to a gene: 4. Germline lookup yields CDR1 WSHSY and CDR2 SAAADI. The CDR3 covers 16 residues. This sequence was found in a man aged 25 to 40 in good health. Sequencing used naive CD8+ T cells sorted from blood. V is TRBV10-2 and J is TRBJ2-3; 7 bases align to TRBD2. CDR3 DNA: TGCGCCAGCAGTGAGTTTAATAGCGGGAGCACAGATACGCAGTATTTT. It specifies CASSEFNSGSTDTQYF.